Presented here are 25 T cell receptor beta chains from one specimen sequenced in a study of T cells in Graves' hyperthyroidism and ophthalmopathy. TCR beta CDR3 regions were amplified from RNA. First-round RT-PCR of the TCR CDR3 relied on the HTBI primer set. TCRdb called the multiplex PCR reads again in MiXCR, with one record for every CDR3 protein. The data hold roughly 500,000 distinct CDR3 sequences, with around 43% observed a single time. The sequencing sample was made of peripheral blood or thyroid tissue (not recorded which). These receptors came from an adult woman with Graves' disease, either hyperthyroidism or ophthalmopathy (not recorded which).

This clonotype was seen at least ten times. The chain is built from TRBV9 and TRBJ1-3; D not certain. The CDR3 consists of 14 residues. With 3 bases removed from V and 6 bases from J, the gap between germline ends came to 13 bases. CDR1 is SGDLS and CDR2 is YYNGEE in the germline V gene. The CDR3 is CASSATHPENTIYF. CDR3 nucleotide sequence: TGTGCCAGCAGCGCCACCCACCCGGAAAACACCATATATTTT. The full variable domain, rest sourced from reference TRBV9 and TRBJ1-3, is DSGVTQTPKHLITATGQRVTLRCSPRSGDLSVYWYQQSLDQGLQFLIQYYNGEERAKGNILERFSAQQFPDLHSELNLSSLELGDSALYFCASSATHPENTIYFGEGSWLTVV.

The CDR3 is CASSEATANYGYTF. In nucleotides, the CDR3 is TGTGCCAGCAGTGAAGCGACAGCTAACTATGGCTACACCTTC. The V and J genes are TRBV6-1 and TRBJ1-2; TRBD1 might be the D (5 bases). The ends were cut back, 0 bases at V and 0 bases at J, with 5 bases in the middle. Germline-derived CDR1 and CDR2 are MNHNS and SASEGT. This CDR3 has 14 amino acids.

This clonotype turned up a few times. V gene TRBV10-3 combines with J gene TRBJ1-1; TRBD1 agrees at 9 bases. This CDR3 is 17 amino acids long. J was trimmed by 6 bases and V by 0 bases; bases with no gene match: 11. Germline V gene sequence: CDR1 ENHRY, CDR2 SYGVKD. The CDR3 DNA sequence: TGTGCCATCAGTGAGTCGAAGGGGACAGGGTCGGACCCTGAAGCTTTCTTT. Amino acid sequence: CAISESKGTGSDPEAFF.

The chain joins TRBV12-5 to TRBJ1-2; no reliable D call. V lost 6 bases and J lost 9, with 17 bases in between. The germline gives CDR1 LGHNT, CDR2 FRNRAP. CDR3 length: 13 residues. CDR3 loop: CASGRDNRRSYTF. The CDR3 DNA sequence: TGTGCTAGTGGCCGAGACAACCGAAGGAGCTACACCTTC.

CDR3 in amino acids: CASSYHTGLLRKTQYF. The CDR3, as DNA: TGTGCCAGCAGCTACCATACGGGACTTCTTCGGAAGACCCAGTACTTC. The genes are TRBV2 and TRBJ2-5; possibly TRBD2 for D (6 bases). The CDR3 has 16 amino acids. The germline gives CDR1 SNHLY, CDR2 FYNNEI. V was trimmed by 6 bases and J by 6 bases, leaving 23 bases between them.

The chain carries TRBV7-2 and TRBJ2-5, with 7 bases aligning to TRBD2. The CDR3 spans 13 residues. V shed 11 bases, J shed 4 bases, and the junction held 10 bases outside the gene matches. Germline V gene data show CDR1 as SGHTA and CDR2 as FQGNSA. The CDR3 protein is CAWNRLAGETQYF. CDR3 sequence (DNA): TGTGCCTGGAATCGACTAGCCGGAGAGACCCAGTACTTC.

This clonotype was seen a few times. The chain is built from TRBV7-9 and TRBJ2-7; 8 bases are a match to TRBD1. The CDR3 consists of 15 residues. The junction had 10 bases not matched to a gene; V was cut back by 7 bases and J by 2 bases. Looked up from germline, CDR1 is SEHNR and CDR2 is FQNEAQ (reference sequence). Written as DNA, the CDR3 is TGTGCCAGCATCAAAGGACAGGGTGCGACCTACGAGCAGTACTTC. Protein product: CASIKGQGATYEQYF.

This clonotype was observed a few times. The J gene is TRBJ1-1, the V gene TRBV4-1, with 8 bases matching TRBD1. V lost 0 bases to trimming and J lost 1 base; unmatched junction nucleotides: 7. This CDR3 is built from 17 residues. CDR1 and CDR2 (germline): MGHRA, YSYEKL. The CDR3 DNA reads as TGCGCCAGCAGCCAAGATACGGTTGGGACAGGGAACACTGAAGCTTTCTTT. Residues: CASSQDTVGTGNTEAFF.

The V and J genes are TRBV7-6 and TRBJ2-5; no clear D gene. Germline values: CDR1 SGHVS, CDR2 FNYEAQ. CDR3 length: 15 residues. The ends were cut back, 1 base at V and 2 bases at J, with 11 bases in the middle. The DNA of the CDR3 is TGTGCCAGCAGCTTAGGGTTGTTTGAACAAGAGACCCAGTACTTC. It is translated as CASSLGLFEQETQYF. Full variable domain (outside the CDR3, taken from reference TRBV7-6 and TRBJ2-5): GAGVSQSPRYKVTKRGQDVALRCDPISGHVSLYWYRQALGQGPEFLTYFNYEAQQDKSGLPNDRFSAERPEGSISTLTIQRTEQRDSAMYRCASSLGLFEQETQYFGPGTRLLVL.

The chain has TRBV29-1 and TRBJ2-7; D remains ambiguous. Trimming shortened V by 3 bases and J by 3 bases, and 9 bases separated the two germline ends. Germline values: CDR1 SQVTM, CDR2 ANQGSEA. The CDR3 is made up of 12 amino acids. The CDR3 reads CSVEGLSYEQYF. In DNA, the CDR3 is TGCAGCGTTGAGGGCCTGAGCTACGAGCAGTACTTC.

At least ten counts were recorded for this clonotype. V usage is TRBV4-1 and J usage is TRBJ1-4, with TRBD1 matching over 7 bases. J gave up 0 bases and V 4 bases, and 11 bases lay outside the gene matches. The CDR3 sequence is 18 residues long. The germline V gene has CDR1 MGHRA and CDR2 YSYEKL. CDR3 region: CASSRATGLPATNEKLFF. The CDR3 DNA is TGCGCCAGCAGCCGAGCGACAGGGCTCCCAGCAACTAATGAAAAACTGTTTTTT.

The CDR3 reads CASSKIMGTEAFF. The CDR3 DNA reads TGTGCCAGTAGTAAGATCATGGGGACTGAAGCTTTCTTT. This chain links TRBV19 with TRBJ1-1, with D uncertain. Germline V CDR1 and CDR2: LNHDA, SQIVND (reference sequence). V was cut by 4 bases and J by 5 bases, with 11 bases left in between. This CDR3 contains 13 residues. The whole variable domain, filled in from reference TRBV19 and TRBJ1-1, reads DGGITQSPKYLFRKEGQNVTLSCEQNLNHDAMYWYRQDPGQGLRLIYYSQIVNDFQKGDIAEGYSVSREKKESFPLTVTSAQKNPTAFYLCASSKIMGTEAFFGQGTRLTVV.

This clonotype was counted many times. The chain joins TRBV20-1 to TRBJ1-3; TRBD1 agrees at 8 bases. V trimming: 5 bases; J trimming: 9 bases; junction bases outside the gene matches: 9. This CDR3 is 13 amino acids long. Germline assignment: CDR1 DFQATT and CDR2 SNEGSKA (reference sequence). DNA for the CDR3: TGCAGTGCTCGGACAGGGATGGTTGGCACCATATATTTT. It yields the protein CSARTGMVGTIYF.

This clonotype has ten or more counts. The CDR3 nucleotides read TGTGCCAGCAGCGAGCAGTACTTC. This codes for CASSEQYF. V usage is TRBV6-1 and J usage is TRBJ2-7; D gene unclear. The CDR3 loop spans 8 amino acids. The germline CDR1 and CDR2 sequences are MNHNS and SASEGT. V was cut by 6 bases and J by 6 bases, with 0 bases left in between.

The chain joins TRBV11-2 to TRBJ2-2; D gene unclear. V was trimmed by 0 bases and J by 14 bases, leaving 10 bases between them. Germline V lookup: CDR1 SGHAT, CDR2 FQNNGV. The CDR3 consists of 12 residues. Here the CDR3 reads CASSLDVLPLFF. The CDR3 nucleotides read TGTGCCAGCAGCTTAGACGTCTTACCACTGTTTTTT.

This clonotype was observed at least ten times. The chain links TRBV14 to TRBJ1-2; D call uncertain. V was clipped by 5 bases and J by 3 bases, with 10 bases between them. The V gene's germline CDR1 is SGHDN and CDR2 FVKESK. The CDR3 has 13 residues. CDR3: CASSITEYYGYTF. In nucleotides, the CDR3 is TGTGCCAGCAGCATCACAGAGTACTATGGCTACACCTTC.

The chain combines TRBV3-1 with TRBJ1-3, with D hard to call. This CDR3 comprises 17 residues. V was cut by 6 bases and J by 0 bases, with 18 bases left in between. The germline V gene encodes CDR1 LGHDT and CDR2 YNNKEL (reference sequence). The CDR3 bases are TGTGCCAGCAGTCCATTTTTGACGGCAAGCTCTGGAAACACCATATATTTT. Its translation: CASSPFLTASSGNTIYF.

This clonotype was seen repeatedly, ten times or more. A clone one base away is much larger, so this may be a read error. CDR3 DNA sequence: TGCAGCGTTGAAGGGAACACTGAAGCTTTCTTT. Its protein is CSVEGNTEAFF. This chain uses TRBV29-1 with TRBJ1-1; no clear D gene. There are 11 residues in the CDR3. Trimming cost V 1 base and J 1 base, with 1 base left between them. In germline, CDR1 is SQVTM, CDR2 ANQGSEA.

The CDR3 region is CASSSGVDRETQYF. The CDR3 nucleotides read TGTGCCAGCAGCTCAGGGGTGGACCGGGAGACCCAGTACTTC. The chain links TRBV7-3 to TRBJ2-5; tentative D call: TRBD1 (6 bases). This CDR3 region has 14 residues. Germline V gives CDR1 SGHTA, CDR2 FQGTGA. V lost 4 bases and J lost 5, with 14 bases in between.

The sample holds many counts of this clonotype. The chain employs TRBV6-1 and TRBJ2-5, with a weak D call TRBD2 (6 bases). This CDR3 is built from 15 residues. Germline CDR1 and CDR2: MNHNS and SASEGT. V shed 5 bases and J shed 4 bases, with 17 bases lying between them. CDR3 DNA: TGTGCCAGCAGTCCGGGGGACTCCCGTGGAGAGACCCAGTACTTC. This translates into CASSPGDSRGETQYF.

There are many counts of this clonotype. This rearrangement joins TRBV5-1 to TRBJ2-7; D not resolved. The CDR3 contains 15 residues. In germline, CDR1 is SGHRS, CDR2 YFSETQ. V lost 0 bases to trimming and J lost 2 bases, with 12 bases between them. CDR3 sequence (DNA): TGCGCCAGCAGCTTGGCGATTGGCAGAGCCTACGAGCAGTACTTC. Translated: CASSLAIGRAYEQYF.

This clonotype turned up a few times. The V gene is TRBV6-2 or TRBV6-3, the J gene TRBJ1-6, with no clear D. The length of the CDR3 is 17 residues. V was shortened by 4 bases and J by 7 bases, with 20 bases between the two germline ends. Germline assignment: CDR1 MNHEY and CDR2 SVGEGT. The CDR3 sequence: CASSSFGKTLTNSPLHF. For the CDR3, the DNA is TGTGCCAGCAGTTCGTTCGGGAAAACCCTAACCAATTCACCCCTCCACTTT.

The chain uses TRBV7-8 and TRBJ2-2; 7 positions agree with TRBD2. Trimming removed 1 base from V and 11 bases from J; junction bases left unmatched: 13. This CDR3 contains 16 residues. Germline V gene sequence: CDR1 SGHVS, CDR2 FQNEAQ. The CDR3, as DNA: TGTGCCAGCAGCTTAGGGGTTGGGCGGGAGCGTGGTGAGCTGTTTTTT. Translated: CASSLGVGRERGELFF.

This chain uses TRBV20-1 with TRBJ2-7; 12 bases fit TRBD2. V lost 4 bases to trimming and J lost 3 bases; unmatched junction nucleotides: 10. The CDR3 sequence is 16 residues long. Per the germline V gene, CDR1 is DFQATT and CDR2 is SNEGSKA (reference sequence). CDR3 region: CSAKGSTSGSIYEQYF. Here the CDR3 DNA reads TGCAGTGCTAAGGGTTCGACTAGCGGGAGTATCTACGAGCAGTACTTC.

The rearrangement uses TRBV2 and TRBJ2-5; 8 bases line up with TRBD2. There are 15 residues in the CDR3. V lost 3 bases and J lost 2; bases outside the gene matches: 5. Germline V lookup: CDR1 SNHLY, CDR2 FYNNEI. The CDR3 region is CASSDGGRIQETQYF. The CDR3 coding sequence is TGTGCCAGCAGTGATGGCGGGAGGATTCAAGAGACCCAGTACTTC.